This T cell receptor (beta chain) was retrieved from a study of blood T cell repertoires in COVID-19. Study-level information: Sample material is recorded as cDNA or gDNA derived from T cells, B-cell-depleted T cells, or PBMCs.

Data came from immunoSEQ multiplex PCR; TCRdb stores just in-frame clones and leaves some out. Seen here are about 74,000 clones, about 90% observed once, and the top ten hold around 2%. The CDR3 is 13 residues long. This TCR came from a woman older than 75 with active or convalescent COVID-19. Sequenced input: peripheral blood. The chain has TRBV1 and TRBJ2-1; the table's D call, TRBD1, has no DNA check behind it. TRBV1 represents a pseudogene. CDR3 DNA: TGCACCAGCAGCCAGGGACAATACAATGAGCAGTTCTTC. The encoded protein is CTSSQGQYNEQFF.